The present T cell receptor (beta chain) was sequenced within a study of tumor and adjacent non-tumor tissue in lung cancer. Study at large: Around 4.2 million productive TCRbeta reads were obtained per sample on average.

General study results and limits: TCR diversity was significantly greater in tumor than normal lung tissue. Patients with more diverse tumor TCRs had worse survival.

RNA was extracted from bulk tissue without any cell sorting. Trimming removed 5 bases from V and 0 bases from J; junction bases left unmatched: 16. Germline V CDR1 and CDR2: MNHNY, SVGAGI (reference sequence). CDR3 size: 20 residues. The library came from three nested PCR rounds adapted from ARM-PCR protocols. MiXCR was run by TCRdb on the multiplex PCR reads, yielding one entry per CDR3 protein. Of about 81,000 distinct CDR3 sequences in the sample, 72% are singletons; the top ten hold 8% to 10%. Details on this clonotype: Its target is not known. This is likely a read error, given that the CDR3 carries no conserved phenylalanine or tryptophan at its end.

Sequencing used lung tumor tissue. The TCR was taken from a middle-aged woman with non-small cell lung cancer. The chain joins TRBV6-6 to TRBJ2-1; 10 bases are shared with TRBD2. This CDR3 reads CASSTITSGDGKLSYNEQFL. As DNA, the CDR3 is TGTGCCAGCAGTACCATTACTAGCGGGGACGGAAAACTCTCCTACAATGAGCAGTTCTTA.